The rows below give T cell receptor beta chains drawn from one sample of a study of T cell repertoires in cytomegalovirus infection. MiXCR, applied by TCRdb to the reads, yields one record per CDR3 protein. The table includes around 450,000 distinct CDR3 sequences, around 11% detected once. Sequencing was carried out using PBMCs. All receptors come from a human donor in good health (CMV status not recorded). Some clones in this sample may be carry-over from other donors' samples. Both conserved end residues are part of each CDR3. Fields, in order: J gene, D gene, V gene, clone size, CDR3 protein, CDR3 DNA. The D gene is left open where the match is weak. Part of the rows lack a size; the others show once, few, many or a class for expanded clones.

TRBJ1-5 . TRBV4-2 many CASSQDYAGGNQPQHF TGTGCCAGCAGCCAAGATTACGCCGGGGGCAATCAGCCCCAGCATTTT
TRBJ1-6 . TRBV19 many CASKPSAYNSPLHF TGTGCCAGTAAACCGAGCGCCTATAATTCACCCCTCCACTTT
TRBJ1-4 . TRBV20-1 many CSAIPGGSATNEKLFF TGCAGTGCTATTCCCGGGGGGAGTGCAACTAATGAAAAACTGTTTTTT
TRBJ2-5 . TRBV20-1 many CSARDNRETQYF TGCAGTGCAAGGGACAATAGAGAGACCCAGTACTTC
TRBJ2-5 . TRBV7-8 . CASSLSGIQETQYF TGTGCCAGCAGCTTAAGCGGAATCCAAGAGACCCAGTACTTC
TRBJ1-3 . TRBV20-1 few CSAGRGVVGNTIYF TGCAGTGCTGGGCGGGGGGTGGTAGGAAACACCATATATTTT
TRBJ1-6 . TRBV5-5 many CASSSVGAGLNSPLHF TGTGCCAGCAGCTCCGTGGGCGCAGGGCTAAATTCACCCCTCCACTTT
TRBJ2-1 . TRBV2 many CASSAEATKIGEQFF TGTGCCAGCAGTGCGGAAGCGACCAAGATCGGTGAGCAGTTCTTC
TRBJ2-7 . TRBV5-5 . CASSLNRDGSYEQYF TGTGCCAGCAGCTTGAACCGGGACGGCTCCTACGAGCAGTACTTC
TRBJ2-7 . TRBV28 many CASRPRGNSYEQYF TGTGCCAGCAGGCCAAGGGGCAACTCCTACGAGCAGTACTTC
TRBJ2-2 . TRBV19 few CASSGRRISGELFF TGTGCCAGTAGTGGCCGGAGGATCTCCGGGGAGCTGTTTTTT
TRBJ2-7 . TRBV7-8 many CASSPPGRSSYEQYF TGTGCCAGCAGCCCACCGGGACGGAGCTCCTACGAGCAGTACTTC
TRBJ1-4 . TRBV27 . CASSATGRGKLFF TGTGCCAGCAGTGCCACAGGGAGAGGAAAACTGTTTTTT
TRBJ1-6 . TRBV7-2 many CASSLVLGSPLHF TGTGCCAGCAGCTTAGTCCTCGGTTCACCCCTCCACTTT
TRBJ2-1 . TRBV28 many CASSLGDLAYNEQFF TGTGCCAGCAGTTTAGGGGACTTGGCCTACAATGAGCAGTTCTTC
TRBJ1-1 . TRBV12-3/TRBV12-4 many CASTLGPLNTEAFF TGTGCCAGCACGTTGGGACCATTGAACACTGAAGCTTTCTTT
TRBJ1-5 TRBD1 TRBV7-2 many CASKGTGHQPQHF TGTGCCAGCAAAGGGACAGGTCATCAGCCCCAGCATTTT
TRBJ2-7 TRBD1 TRBV14 . CASSQAGQGHEQYF TGTGCCAGCAGCCAAGCGGGACAGGGCCACGAGCAGTACTTC
TRBJ1-6 . TRBV27 many CASSLGSYNSPLHF TGTGCCAGCAGTTTAGGCTCCTATAATTCACCCCTCCACTTT
TRBJ2-6 TRBD1 TRBV2 few CASRGQILGANVLTF TGTGCCAGCAGGGGACAGATCCTTGGGGCCAACGTCCTGACTTTC
TRBJ2-2 TRBD2 TRBV7-9 . CASSHGLAGGTGELFF TGTGCCAGCAGCCATGGACTAGCGGGAGGGACCGGGGAGCTGTTTTTT
TRBJ2-2 TRBD1 TRBV28 many CASSFQGEWLNTGELFF TGTGCCAGCAGTTTTCAGGGGGAGTGGCTGAACACCGGGGAGCTGTTTTTT
TRBJ2-5 TRBD1 TRBV20-1 few CSARDRQGAWETQYF TGCAGTGCTAGAGATCGGCAGGGGGCATGGGAGACCCAGTACTTC
TRBJ1-2 . TRBV6-6 many CASRPGRSVYGYTF TGTGCCAGCAGACCCGGACGGAGCGTCTATGGCTACACCTTC
TRBJ2-3 TRBD2 TRBV4-1 many CASSQEGLAGVDTQYF TGCGCCAGCAGCCAAGAAGGGCTAGCGGGAGTCGATACGCAGTATTTT
TRBJ1-2 TRBD1 TRBV6-4 . CASSEGTGGLYGYTF TGTGCCAGCAGTGAGGGGACAGGGGGCCTTTATGGCTACACCTTC
TRBJ1-6 . TRBV7-2 many CASSLVGRNNSPLHF TGTGCCAGCAGCTTAGTGGGCAGAAATAATTCACCCCTCCACTTT
TRBJ2-1 . TRBV11-2 many CASSRQGARLSYNEQFF TGTGCCAGCAGCCGACAAGGTGCTCGTCTCTCCTACAATGAGCAGTTCTTC
TRBJ1-1 . TRBV19 . CASSSFGGFAEAFF TGTGCCAGTAGTTCCTTCGGGGGGTTCGCTGAAGCTTTCTTT
TRBJ2-5 . TRBV19 few CASRPTSGQGETQYF TGTGCCAGTAGACCAACATCGGGACAAGGAGAGACCCAGTACTTC
TRBJ1-4 . TRBV7-4 many CASNTAGAVENEKLFF TGTGCCAGCAACACCGCTGGGGCGGTTGAAAATGAAAAACTGTTTTTT
TRBJ2-7 TRBD1 TRBV29-1 . CSVAGTGKFHEQYF TGCAGCGTTGCCGGGACAGGAAAATTCCACGAGCAGTACTTC